These T cell receptor beta chains were read from a single sample in a study of shared clonotypes between healthy human individuals. TCRdb's copy holds only in-frame clones and misses some; the assay was immunoSEQ multiplex PCR. This repertoire shows roughly 1,600,000 clones, around 98.5% found once; its top ten account for 0.36%. Specimen: naive CD4+ T cells sorted from blood. These receptors came from a man aged 30-40 years in good health. The CDR3 runs from the conserved cysteine through the conserved F or W. The order of the fields is CDR3 length, D gene, V gene, clone size, J gene, CDR3 DNA, CDR3 protein. A D gene is named only where the DNA matches it firmly. Expanded clones get a size class; other rows say once, few or many, or leave the size out.

>15|TRBD2|TRBV7-9|.|TRBJ2-3
TGTGCCAGCGGGTCGACTAGCGGGAGCACAGATACGCAGTATTTT
CASGSTSGSTDTQYF
>15|.|TRBV9|.|TRBJ2-3
TGTGCCAGCAGGGTCGTTAAAGGACTAACAGATACGCAGTATTTT
CASRVVKGLTDTQYF
>14|.|TRBV13|.|TRBJ2-4
TGTGCCAGCAGCTTAGTAGACGCCAAAAACATTCAGTACTTC
CASSLVDAKNIQYF
>15|TRBD1|TRBV18|.|TRBJ1-4
TGTGCCAGCTCCCCGGACAGGGTGCAGAATGAAAAACTGTTTTTT
CASSPDRVQNEKLFF
>15|TRBD1|TRBV18|.|TRBJ2-5
TGTGCCAGCTCACCAAAGGGACAGGGGGAAGAGACCCAGTACTTC
CASSPKGQGEETQYF
>12|.|TRBV27|.|TRBJ2-3
TGTGCCAGCAGTTATAGCACAGATACGCAGTATTTT
CASSYSTDTQYF
>14|.|TRBV28|once|TRBJ2-2
TGTGCCAGCGGTACCGTCCTTTTCACCGGGGAGCTGTTTTTT
CASGTVLFTGELFF
>16|TRBD1|TRBV2|.|TRBJ2-6
TGTGCCAGCAAGACAGGGGGCGTACTTGGGGCCAACGTCCTGACTTTC
CASKTGGVLGANVLTF
>13|.|TRBV2|.|TRBJ1-5
TGTGCCAGCAGCCCAGGGACATCCGTGACCCAGCATTTT
CASSPGTSVTQHF
>15|.|TRBV10-2|.|TRBJ2-7
TGCGCCAGCAGTGAGTCCCTCGGACAGACCTACGAGCAGTACTTC
CASSESLGQTYEQYF
>15|.|TRBV9|.|TRBJ2-1
TGTGCCAGCAGCGTAGGGAGGAGGGGGAATAATGAGCAGTTCTTC
CASSVGRRGNNEQFF
>14|.|TRBV11-3|.|TRBJ2-3
TGTGCCAGCAGCTTAGCCCGATACACAGATACGCAGTATTTT
CASSLARYTDTQYF
>19|.|TRBV28|.|TRBJ1-5
TGTGCCAGCAGTTTTATCGGCCTTCGGGATTTACAGCTGTCTCAGCCCCAGCATTTT
CASSFIGLRDLQLSQPQHF
>16|TRBD2|TRBV7-9|.|TRBJ2-1
TGTGCCAGCAGCCGAAGAGCGGGGTTCTCCTACAATGAGCAGTTCTTC
CASSRRAGFSYNEQFF
>15|.|TRBV7-9|.|TRBJ1-4
TGTGCCAGCAGCTTACAGCGTATACAGAATGAAAAACTGTTTTTT
CASSLQRIQNEKLFF
>18|TRBD2|TRBV28|.|TRBJ2-3
TGTGCCAGCAGCACGACTAGCGGGAGGTCAGGCATCACAGATACGCAGTATTTT
CASSTTSGRSGITDTQYF
>13|.|TRBV5-1|.|TRBJ2-7
TGCGCCAGCAGCTTGGAGGGGTTCTACGAGCAGTACTTC
CASSLEGFYEQYF